Below, 4 T cell receptor beta chains from the same sample are listed, as sequenced in a study of CD4+ T cells in melanoma. Using immunoSEQ multiplex PCR, the repertoire was profiled, and TCRdb retains in-frame clones only, with some absent. The sample has fewer than 15,000 clones, approximately 88% seen once. Sequences were obtained from cells from a culture (not recorded whether cultured in vitro). All receptors derive from a human donor with melanoma.

V gene TRBV2 combines with J gene TRBJ1-1; possibly TRBD1 for D (6 bases). V gave up 6 bases and J gave up 0 bases, with 20 bases separating them. CDR1 is SNHLY and CDR2 is FYNNEI in the germline V gene. The CDR3 spans 17 residues. The CDR3 sequence: CASRATGAFSLNTEAFF. The CDR3 DNA reads TGTGCCAGCAGAGCGACAGGAGCCTTTTCCTTGAACACTGAAGCTTTCTTT.

The chain has TRBV27 and TRBJ1-5; D unresolved. V gave up 6 bases and J gave up 0 bases, with 15 bases separating them. The length of the CDR3 is 16 residues. Per germline, CDR1 MNHEY and CDR2 SMNVEV (reference sequence). The CDR3 sequence: CASRAPGGLSNQPQHF. CDR3 DNA sequence: TGTGCCAGCAGGGCACCTGGAGGGCTTAGCAATCAGCCCCAGCATTTT.

This clone has a handful of counts. The chain recombines TRBV11-2 with TRBJ1-1; no firm D call. V shed 3 bases and J shed 0 bases, with 8 bases lying between them. From germline, CDR1 is SGHAT and CDR2 FQNNGV. The CDR3 runs 14 residues. In DNA, the CDR3 is TGTGCCAGCAGCTTGACGGCTATGAACACTGAAGCTTTCTTT. Amino acids: CASSLTAMNTEAFF.

The gene calls are TRBV5-1 and TRBJ2-1; 9 bases match TRBD2. V lost 0 bases to trimming and J lost 6 bases; unmatched junction nucleotides: 4. CDR3 length: 15 residues. The germline gives CDR1 SGHRS, CDR2 YFSETQ. CDR3 DNA sequence: TGCGCCAGCAGCTTGGCAGCGGGGGGACTCAATGAGCAGTTCTTC. It translates to CASSLAAGGLNEQFF.